The 4 T cell receptor beta chains reported below all come from one sample, sequenced in a study of a mutant IDH1 vaccine in newly diagnosed glioma (dated by TCRdb to about 2021). These receptors lack a known antigen. The library was produced with the immunoSEQ multiplex PCR assay. TCRdb mirrors the immuneACCESS table, restricted to in-frame sequences. Some clones are absent from its copies; in checked studies, under half trace to an unresolved V gene, and the reason for the others is unknown. The sample yields 35,000 to 40,000 clones; roughly 84% were counted once. The ten most abundant clones make up under 2.5% of the sample. What the time point label conveys for this sample: week 11, during vaccination. A 20-mer mutant IDH1 peptide at 300 micrograms in Montanide made up each vaccine dose, which was injected subcutaneously together with topical imiquimod. Sequencing was performed on PBMCs, taken from a glioma patient whose treatment included an IDH1 peptide vaccine. The receptors stem from a man in his forties or fifties with glioma.

The chain joins TRBV5-1 to TRBJ1-1; 9 nucleotides line up with TRBD1. CDR3 length equals 14 residues. Losses at the gene ends were 2 bases for V and 11 bases for J; bases not matched to a gene: 10. Per germline, CDR1 SGHRS and CDR2 YFSETQ. The CDR3: CASSFAGQGSSAFF. In DNA form, the CDR3 reads TGCGCCAGCAGCTTCGCTGGACAGGGGTCGTCTGCTTTCTTT.

The CDR3 sequence is CASSLGGAATNEKLFF. CDR3 nucleotide sequence: TGTGCCAGCAGCTTGGGGGGAGCCGCAACTAATGAAAAACTGTTTTTT. The chain joins TRBV5-4 to TRBJ1-4; no firm D call. Germline V CDR1 and CDR2: SGHNT, YYREEE (reference sequence). V dropped 0 bases and J dropped 0 bases, with 9 bases sitting between them. This CDR3 has 16 amino acids.

The chain employs TRBV6-1 and TRBJ1-2, with 8 bases matching TRBD1. Germline CDR1 MNHNS, CDR2 SASEGT. The CDR3 extends over 13 amino acids. Trimming took 10 bases from V and 2 from J; bases not matched to a gene: 6. The chain's CDR3 is CATQQGGNYGYTF. The CDR3 DNA reads as TGTGCCACCCAACAGGGGGGAAACTATGGCTACACCTTC.

The chain has TRBV5-1 and TRBJ1-5; D is perhaps TRBD1 (6 bases). V lost 4 bases, J lost 1 base, and 15 bases lay in between. The CDR3 consists of 16 residues. Germline CDR1 SGHRS, CDR2 YFSETQ. The CDR3 here is CASSHSPGQSNQPQHF. The CDR3 DNA follows: TGCGCCAGCAGCCACTCTCCGGGACAAAGCAATCAGCCCCAGCATTTT.